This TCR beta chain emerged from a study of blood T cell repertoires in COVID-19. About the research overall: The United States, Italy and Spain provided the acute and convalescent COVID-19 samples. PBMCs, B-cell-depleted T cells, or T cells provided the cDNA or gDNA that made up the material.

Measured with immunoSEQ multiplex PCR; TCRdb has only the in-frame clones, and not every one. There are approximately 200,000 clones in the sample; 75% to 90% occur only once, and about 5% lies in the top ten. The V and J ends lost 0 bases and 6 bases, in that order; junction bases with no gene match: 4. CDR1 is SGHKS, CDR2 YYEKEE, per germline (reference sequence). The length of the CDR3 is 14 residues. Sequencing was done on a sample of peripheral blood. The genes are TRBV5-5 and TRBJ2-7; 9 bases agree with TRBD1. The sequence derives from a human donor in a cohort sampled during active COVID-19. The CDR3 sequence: CASSLGTGDREQYF. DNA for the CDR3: TGTGCCAGCAGCTTGGGGACAGGGGATCGCGAGCAGTACTTC.